This is a list of T cell receptor beta chains from one sample in a study of vaccination effects on CD4 cells after COVID-19. Repertoires were generated with immunoSEQ multiplex PCR, while TCRdb's copy carries only in-frame clones and drops some. The data contain 25,000 to 35,000 clones, about 74% of them singletons. No antigen has been identified for these receptors. The sample was CD4+ T cells from PBMCs cultured with HCoV-OC43 spike peptides, taken after COVID-19 vaccination. The receptors here all came from a human donor who received a COVID-19 vaccine. Each CDR3 is given with its conserved first and last residue. Each record gives: V gene, J gene, clone size, D gene, CDR3 length, CDR3 protein, CDR3 DNA. D genes are given only for firm matches. Clone sizes are given selectively: once, few, many, or a class where the clone is expanded.

v_call: TRBV20-1
j_call: TRBJ1-2
clone_size: NA
d_call: NA
cdr3_length: 16
cdr3_aa: CSASSHSQGSNYGYTF
cdr3_nt: TGCAGTGCTAGTAGTCACTCACAGGGCTCTAACTATGGCTACACCTTC

v_call: TRBV7-9
j_call: TRBJ1-6
clone_size: NA
d_call: NA
cdr3_length: 14
cdr3_aa: CASSLTGFGSPLHF
cdr3_nt: TGTGCCAGCAGCCTAACAGGGTTTGGTTCACCCCTCCACTTT

v_call: TRBV3-1/TRBV3-2
j_call: TRBJ1-1
clone_size: NA
d_call: NA
cdr3_length: 13
cdr3_aa: CASSPDTNTEAFF
cdr3_nt: TGTGCCAGCAGCCCTGACACCAACACTGAAGCTTTCTTT

v_call: TRBV29-1
j_call: TRBJ1-4
clone_size: once
d_call: NA
cdr3_length: 11
cdr3_aa: CSVVRNEKLFF
cdr3_nt: TGCAGCGTTGTCCGGAATGAAAAACTGTTTTTT

v_call: TRBV30
j_call: TRBJ1-6
clone_size: large
d_call: NA
cdr3_length: 12
cdr3_aa: CAWSVNHSPLHF
cdr3_nt: TGTGCCTGGAGTGTAAATCATTCACCCCTCCACTTT

v_call: TRBV6-6
j_call: TRBJ1-5
clone_size: NA
d_call: TRBD1
cdr3_length: 15
cdr3_aa: CASSDRVWGNQPQHF
cdr3_nt: TGTGCCAGCAGTGACAGGGTCTGGGGCAATCAGCCCCAGCATTTT

v_call: TRBV21-1
j_call: TRBJ1-5
clone_size: NA
d_call: NA
cdr3_length: 16
cdr3_aa: CASSTCRGRRNQPQHF
cdr3_nt: TGTGCCAGCAGCACGTGCAGGGGGAGACGCAATCAGCCCCAGCATTTT

v_call: TRBV5-6
j_call: TRBJ1-5
clone_size: NA
d_call: NA
cdr3_length: 14
cdr3_aa: CASSFYWGSQPQHF
cdr3_nt: TGTGCCAGCAGCTTCTATTGGGGGAGCCAGCCCCAGCATTTT

v_call: TRBV19
j_call: TRBJ1-3
clone_size: NA
d_call: NA
cdr3_length: 15
cdr3_aa: CASSVQGPSGNTIYF
cdr3_nt: TGTGCCAGTAGTGTACAGGGACCCTCTGGAAACACCATATATTTT

v_call: TRBV18
j_call: TRBJ2-4
clone_size: NA
d_call: NA
cdr3_length: 15
cdr3_aa: CASSPGVNGANIQYF
cdr3_nt: TGTGCCAGCTCACCAGGAGTGAACGGGGCGAACATTCAGTACTTC

v_call: TRBV12-3/TRBV12-4
j_call: TRBJ1-5
clone_size: NA
d_call: NA
cdr3_length: 12
cdr3_aa: CASSLARQPQHF
cdr3_nt: TGTGCCAGCAGTTTGGCGCGGCAGCCCCAGCATTTT

v_call: TRBV2
j_call: TRBJ2-3
clone_size: NA
d_call: TRBD1
cdr3_length: 14
cdr3_aa: CASSLDRGTDTQYF
cdr3_nt: TGTGCCAGCAGTTTGGACAGGGGTACAGATACGCAGTATTTT

v_call: TRBV5-6
j_call: TRBJ2-1
clone_size: NA
d_call: TRBD2
cdr3_length: 15
cdr3_aa: CASSLGQRGPNEQFF
cdr3_nt: TGTGCCAGCAGCTTGGGCCAGCGGGGACCCAATGAGCAGTTCTTC

v_call: TRBV5-1
j_call: TRBJ1-2
clone_size: NA
d_call: NA
cdr3_length: 14
cdr3_aa: CASSFGGTNYGYTF
cdr3_nt: TGCGCCAGCAGCTTCGGAGGGACAAACTATGGCTACACCTTC

v_call: TRBV10-2
j_call: TRBJ2-4
clone_size: NA
d_call: NA
cdr3_length: 16
cdr3_aa: CASSEIGPLAKNIQYF
cdr3_nt: TGCGCCAGCAGTGAGATAGGGCCCCTAGCCAAAAACATTCAGTACTTC

v_call: TRBV30
j_call: TRBJ1-4
clone_size: few
d_call: NA
cdr3_length: 19
cdr3_aa: CAWNGGPRAHTGPNEKLFF
cdr3_nt: TGTGCCTGGAACGGGGGCCCTCGGGCCCATACAGGCCCCAATGAAAAACTGTTTTTT

v_call: TRBV2
j_call: TRBJ1-2
clone_size: NA
d_call: NA
cdr3_length: 17
cdr3_aa: CASSEVLSQRGNYGYTF
cdr3_nt: TGTGCCAGCAGTGAAGTCTTGTCTCAACGGGGTAACTATGGCTACACCTTC

v_call: TRBV30
j_call: TRBJ1-5
clone_size: NA
d_call: NA
cdr3_length: 13
cdr3_aa: CAWSVRRNQPQHF
cdr3_nt: TGTGCCTGGAGTGTACGGAGGAATCAGCCCCAGCATTTT

v_call: TRBV3-1/TRBV3-2
j_call: TRBJ1-1
clone_size: NA
d_call: TRBD1
cdr3_length: 13
cdr3_aa: CASSQIGQGIAFF
cdr3_nt: TGTGCCAGCAGCCAGATAGGACAGGGCATTGCTTTCTTT

v_call: TRBV5-1
j_call: TRBJ2-5
clone_size: NA
d_call: NA
cdr3_length: 14
cdr3_aa: CASSLGYLKETQYF
cdr3_nt: TGCGCCAGCAGCTTGGGCTACCTCAAAGAGACCCAGTACTTC

v_call: TRBV5-1
j_call: TRBJ2-3
clone_size: NA
d_call: NA
cdr3_length: 17
cdr3_aa: CASSLGAGAGTTDTQYF
cdr3_nt: TGCGCCAGCAGCTTGGGGGCCGGGGCGGGAACCACAGATACGCAGTATTTT

v_call: TRBV11-2
j_call: TRBJ2-7
clone_size: NA
d_call: NA
cdr3_length: 11
cdr3_aa: CASSWGYEQYF
cdr3_nt: TGTGCCAGCAGCTGGGGCTACGAGCAGTACTTC

v_call: TRBV29-1
j_call: TRBJ1-2
clone_size: NA
d_call: NA
cdr3_length: 13
cdr3_aa: CSVDETGFYGYTF
cdr3_nt: TGCAGCGTAGACGAAACAGGGTTCTATGGCTACACCTTC

v_call: TRBV19
j_call: TRBJ2-5
clone_size: NA
d_call: TRBD2
cdr3_length: 14
cdr3_aa: CASSISGGQETQYF
cdr3_nt: TGTGCCAGTAGTATAAGCGGGGGCCAAGAGACCCAGTACTTC

v_call: TRBV11-2
j_call: TRBJ2-1
clone_size: few
d_call: NA
cdr3_length: 13
cdr3_aa: CASSLDLRRQQFF
cdr3_nt: TGTGCCAGCAGCTTAGATCTACGGCGGCAGCAGTTCTTC

v_call: TRBV4-1
j_call: TRBJ2-3
clone_size: NA
d_call: NA
cdr3_length: 15
cdr3_aa: CASSQRSRSTDTQYF
cdr3_nt: TGCGCCAGCAGCCAACGGTCGCGGAGCACAGATACGCAGTATTTT

v_call: TRBV10-3
j_call: TRBJ2-1
clone_size: NA
d_call: NA
cdr3_length: 11
cdr3_aa: CAISDLNEQFF
cdr3_nt: TGTGCCATCAGTGACCTCAATGAGCAGTTCTTC

v_call: TRBV29-1
j_call: TRBJ2-1
clone_size: NA
d_call: TRBD2
cdr3_length: 13
cdr3_aa: CSVSSGGYNEQFF
cdr3_nt: TGCAGCGTTTCTAGCGGGGGATACAATGAGCAGTTCTTC

v_call: TRBV9
j_call: TRBJ2-3
clone_size: NA
d_call: TRBD2
cdr3_length: 16
cdr3_aa: CASSVGVRGGGDTQYF
cdr3_nt: TGTGCCAGCAGCGTAGGGGTGCGGGGGGGCGGAGATACGCAGTATTTT

v_call: TRBV3-1/TRBV3-2
j_call: TRBJ2-7
clone_size: NA
d_call: NA
cdr3_length: 16
cdr3_aa: CASSLKGSGGNYEQYF
cdr3_nt: TGTGCCAGCAGCCTAAAGGGTAGTGGGGGCAACTACGAGCAGTACTTC